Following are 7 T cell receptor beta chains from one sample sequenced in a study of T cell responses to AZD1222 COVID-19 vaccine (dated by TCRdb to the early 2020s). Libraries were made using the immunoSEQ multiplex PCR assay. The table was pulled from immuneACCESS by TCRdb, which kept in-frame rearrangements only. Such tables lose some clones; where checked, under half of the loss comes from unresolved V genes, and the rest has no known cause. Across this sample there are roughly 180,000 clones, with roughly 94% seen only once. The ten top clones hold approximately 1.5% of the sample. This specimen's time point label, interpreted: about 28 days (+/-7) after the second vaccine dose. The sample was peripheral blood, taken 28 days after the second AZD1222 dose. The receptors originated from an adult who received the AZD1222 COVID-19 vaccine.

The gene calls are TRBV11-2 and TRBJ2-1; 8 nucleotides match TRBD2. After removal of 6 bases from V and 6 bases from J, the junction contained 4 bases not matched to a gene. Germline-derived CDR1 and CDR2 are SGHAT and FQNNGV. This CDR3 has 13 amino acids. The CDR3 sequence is CASRPGTSNEQFF. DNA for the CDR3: TGTGCCAGCAGGCCTGGGACTAGCAATGAGCAGTTCTTC.

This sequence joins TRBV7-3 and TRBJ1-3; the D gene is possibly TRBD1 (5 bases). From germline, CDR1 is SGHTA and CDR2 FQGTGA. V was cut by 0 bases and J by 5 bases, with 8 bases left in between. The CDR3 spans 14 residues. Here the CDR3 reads CASSLTGTRNTIYF. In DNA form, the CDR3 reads TGTGCCAGCAGCTTAACCGGGACCCGAAACACCATATATTTT. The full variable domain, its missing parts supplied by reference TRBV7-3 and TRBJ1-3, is GAGVSQTPSNKVTEKGKYVELRCDPISGHTALYWYRQSLGQGPEFLIYFQGTGAADDSGLPNDRFFAVRPEGSVSTLKIQRTERGDSAVYLCASSLTGTRNTIYFGEGSWLTVV.

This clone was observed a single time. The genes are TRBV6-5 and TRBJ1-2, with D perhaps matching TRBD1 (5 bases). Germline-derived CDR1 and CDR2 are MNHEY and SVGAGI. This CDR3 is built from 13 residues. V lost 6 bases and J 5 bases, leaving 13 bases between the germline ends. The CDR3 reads CASRGGWDYGYTF. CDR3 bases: TGTGCCAGCAGGGGGGGATGGGATTATGGCTACACCTTC.

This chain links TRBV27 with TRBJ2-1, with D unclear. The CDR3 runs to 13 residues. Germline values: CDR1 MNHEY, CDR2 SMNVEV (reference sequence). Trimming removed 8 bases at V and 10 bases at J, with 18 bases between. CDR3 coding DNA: TGTGCCAGCCGAAACCTCCCCGATTCCGAGCAGTTCTTC. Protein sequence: CASRNLPDSEQFF.

The DNA for the CDR3 is TGTGCCAGCAGTTTGGGACTAGCGGGAGGGAGCTGGACCTACAATGAGCAGTTCTTC. Its protein is CASSLGLAGGSWTYNEQFF. The chain employs TRBV28 and TRBJ2-1, with 16 bases matching TRBD2. Per germline, CDR1 MDHEN and CDR2 SYDVKM. The CDR3 is 19 amino acids. V lost 3 bases, J lost 2 bases, and 7 bases stayed unmatched.

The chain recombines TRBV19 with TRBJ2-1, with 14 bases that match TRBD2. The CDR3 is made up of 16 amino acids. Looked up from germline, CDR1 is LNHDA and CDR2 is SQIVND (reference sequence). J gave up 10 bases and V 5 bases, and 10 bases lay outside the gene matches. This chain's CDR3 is CASSSPGLAGASEQFF. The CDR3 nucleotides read TGTGCCAGTAGTTCTCCGGGACTAGCGGGAGCATCCGAGCAGTTCTTC.

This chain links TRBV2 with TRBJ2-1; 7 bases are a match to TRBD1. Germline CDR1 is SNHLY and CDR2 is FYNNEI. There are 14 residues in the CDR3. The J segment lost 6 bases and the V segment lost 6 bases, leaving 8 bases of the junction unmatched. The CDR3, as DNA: TGTGCCAGCAGACAGGGGAGTGTTGTCAATGAGCAGTTCTTC. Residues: CASRQGSVVNEQFF.